These 8 T cell receptor beta chains were sequenced from one sample in a study of blood T cells in healthy people across ages. With a J-beta primer mix and a sample-barcoded 5' primer, a second PCR ran about 7 to 12 cycles. TCRdb reprocessed the 5' RACE reads with MiXCR, giving one entry per CDR3 protein. The data hold about 720,000 distinct CDR3 sequences, with 22% observed a single time. The specimen sequenced was blood. These receptors all stem from a man in his 70s in good health.

This clonotype was counted a few times. The CDR3: CSAGTGSNQPQHF. In DNA form, the CDR3 reads TGCAGCGCTGGGACGGGCAGCAATCAGCCCCAGCATTTT. The V call is TRBV29-1, the J call TRBJ1-5; maybe TRBD1 (5 bases). CDR1 and CDR2 (germline): SQVTM, ANQGSEA. CDR3 length equals 13 residues. Trimming cost V 7 bases and J 1 base, with 11 bases left between them. Full variable domain (outside the CDR3, taken from reference TRBV29-1 and TRBJ1-5): SAVISQKPSRDICQRGTSLTIQCQVDSQVTMMFWYRQQPGQSLTLIATANQGSEATYESGFVIDKFPISRPNLTFSTLTVSNMSPEDSSIYLCSAGTGSNQPQHFGDGTRLSIL.

The V gene is TRBV25-1, the J gene TRBJ2-4, with 9 bases aligning to TRBD1. Trimming took 0 bases from V and 2 from J; bases not matched to a gene: 5. Germline V CDR1 and CDR2: MGHDK, SYGVNS. This CDR3 is built from 17 residues. CDR3 sequence: CASSEYRTGVTKNIQYF. In DNA form, the CDR3 reads TGTGCCAGCAGTGAATATAGGACAGGGGTCACCAAAAACATTCAGTACTTC. The full variable domain, with the rest looked up from reference TRBV25-1 and TRBJ2-4, is EADIYQTPRYLVIGTGKKITLECSQTMGHDKMYWYQQDPGMELHLIHYSYGVNSTEKGDLSSESTVSRIRTEHFPLTLESARPSHTSQYLCASSEYRTGVTKNIQYFGAGTRLSVL.

The chain uses TRBV19 and TRBJ2-4, with 7 bases identical to TRBD1. CDR3 length: 15 residues. The V and J ends lost 8 bases and 1 base, in that order; junction bases with no gene match: 8. The germline gives CDR1 LNHDA, CDR2 SQIVND (reference sequence). As DNA, the CDR3 is TGTGCCAGTTCCAACAGGGGCAGGGCCAAAAACATTCAGTACTTC. Amino acid sequence: CASSNRGRAKNIQYF.

The sample holds a few counts of this clonotype. The V call is TRBV24-1, the J call TRBJ2-2, with 8 bases that match TRBD1. V trimming: 4 bases; J trimming: 6 bases; junction bases outside the gene matches: 6. The CDR3 contains 15 residues. Germline CDR1 is KGHDR and CDR2 is SFDVKD. CDR3 in DNA: TGTGCCACCAGTGACCAAGACAGGGGCCCCGGGGAGCTGTTTTTT. Its translation is CATSDQDRGPGELFF.

This chain connects TRBV10-3 to TRBJ2-5; 10 bases match TRBD1. The closer fit of TRBJ2-7 to the DNA end suggests the J call may be wrong. CDR1 is ENHRY and CDR2 is SYGVKD in the germline V gene. The CDR3 contains 14 residues. For the CDR3, the DNA is TGTGCCATCAGTGACCGGGACAGGGGCTACGAGCAGTACTTC. It encodes CAISDRDRGYEQYF.

The CDR3 DNA follows: TGCAGCGTTGAAGAACTTTGGGCGGTCGACACTGAAGCTTTCTTT. It specifies CSVEELWAVDTEAFF. The J gene is TRBJ1-1, the V gene TRBV29-1, with D uncertain. Per the germline V gene, CDR1 is SQVTM and CDR2 is ANQGSEA. The length of the CDR3 is 15 residues. The ends were cut back, 0 bases at V and 3 bases at J, with 14 bases in the middle.

The chain couples TRBV7-2 to TRBJ2-2; D not certain. Germline assignment: CDR1 SGHTA and CDR2 FQGNSA. The CDR3 runs 16 residues. V lost 2 bases and J 5 bases, leaving 15 bases between the germline ends. As DNA, the CDR3 is TGTGCCAGCAGCTTATTCGTCATACTGGGGACCGGGGAGCTGTTTTTT. It translates to CASSLFVILGTGELFF.

The rearrangement links TRBV19 to TRBJ2-3; possibly TRBD1 for D (5 bases). The germline V gene has CDR1 LNHDA and CDR2 SQIVND (reference sequence). There are 13 residues in the CDR3. V was cut by 5 bases and J by 4 bases, with 10 bases left in between. The CDR3 protein is CASSSRDPDTQYF. CDR3 nucleotides: TGTGCCAGTAGTTCCAGGGATCCAGATACGCAGTATTTT.